The 17 T cell receptor beta chains below come from one sample, sequenced in a study of identical twins. Each CDR3 protein is one row after TCRdb ran MiXCR on the 5' RACE reads. Counted here are hundreds of thousands of distinct CDR3 sequences, 15% to 20% occurring once; the ten biggest clones make up less than 15%. Separately, the same data were catalogued under a study of T cells expressing NK-cell markers.

Sequenced sample: PBMCs. The receptors originated from a woman younger than 30 in good health.

This clonotype has a count of ten or more. The chain employs TRBV12-3 or TRBV12-4 and TRBJ2-7, with TRBD1 as a possible D gene (6 bases). This CDR3 is 14 amino acids long. V was shortened by 6 bases and J by 1 base, with 13 bases between the two germline ends. The CDR3 is CASRVRDTSYEQYF. The CDR3 DNA sequence: TGTGCCAGCAGAGTCCGGGACACTTCCTACGAGCAGTACTTC.

The table lists this clonotype with a few counts. This rearrangement joins TRBV12-3 or TRBV12-4 to TRBJ1-1, with D hard to call. CDR3 length: 17 amino acids. V dropped 3 bases and J dropped 1 base, with 18 bases sitting between them. The CDR3: CASSLPENEGPNTEAFF. The CDR3 region has the DNA TGTGCCAGCAGTTTGCCGGAAAACGAGGGTCCGAACACTGAAGCTTTCTTT.

The table lists this clonotype with a few counts. V and J are TRBV12-3 or TRBV12-4 and TRBJ1-4; perhaps TRBD1 as D (6 bases). The CDR3 totals 15 residues. With 7 bases removed from V and 8 bases from J, the gap between germline ends came to 20 bases. In DNA, the CDR3 is TGTGCCAGCATGGCTAGGGGGAGCTGGTGGGAAAAACTGTTTTTT. Translation: CASMARGSWWEKLFF.

This clonotype turned up a few times. This rearrangement joins TRBV20-1 to TRBJ2-2; possibly TRBD2 for D (6 bases). This CDR3 spans 15 amino acids. Germline assignment: CDR1 DFQATT and CDR2 SNEGSKA (reference sequence). Here the CDR3 reads CSATNLARNTGELFF. CDR3 DNA: TGCAGCGCCACCAACCTAGCGAGAAACACCGGGGAGCTGTTTTTT.

The genes are TRBV12-3 or TRBV12-4 and TRBJ2-2; maybe TRBD1 (5 bases). Trimming cost V 6 bases and J 0 bases, with 14 bases left between them. The CDR3 runs to 16 residues. The CDR3 region is CASSDDRDANTGELFF. The CDR3 DNA is TGTGCCAGCAGCGACGACAGAGACGCGAACACCGGGGAGCTGTTTTTT.

This sequence joins TRBV5-1 and TRBJ2-1; possibly TRBD2 for D (5 bases). The CDR3 loop spans 14 amino acids. The ends were cut back, 0 bases at V and 8 bases at J, with 12 bases in the middle. CDR1 is SGHRS, CDR2 YFSETQ, per germline. The CDR3: CASSLEWGVDEQFF. The CDR3 DNA follows: TGCGCCAGCAGCTTGGAATGGGGAGTTGATGAGCAGTTCTTC.

The chain is built from TRBV24-1 and TRBJ1-1, with D possibly matching TRBD1 (5 bases). The CDR3 spans 15 residues. The V and J ends lost 1 base and 3 bases respectively, with 11 bases between them. The germline gives CDR1 KGHDR, CDR2 SFDVKD. The CDR3 protein is CATSDFRVQDTEAFF. CDR3 coding DNA: TGTGCCACCAGTGATTTTAGGGTACAGGACACTGAAGCTTTCTTT.

This clonotype was detected only a few times. This chain joins TRBV5-1 and TRBJ2-3; no definite D call. The germline V gene encodes CDR1 SGHRS and CDR2 YFSETQ. V lost 5 bases, J lost 2 bases, and 9 bases lay in between. The CDR3 covers 13 residues. The CDR3 reads CASRWQFTDTQYF. CDR3 DNA sequence: TGCGCCAGCAGGTGGCAGTTCACAGATACGCAGTATTTT.

This chain links TRBV15 with TRBJ1-2, with a weak D call TRBD1 (5 bases). The germline V gene has CDR1 LNHNV and CDR2 YYDKDF (reference sequence). The CDR3 loop spans 15 amino acids. V was clipped by 4 bases and J by 4 bases, with 16 bases between them. The CDR3: CATSKAGRGVYGYTF. The CDR3 DNA is TGTGCCACCAGCAAGGCAGGGCGAGGAGTCTATGGCTACACCTTC.

This clonotype was seen only a few times. The chain is built from TRBV20-1 and TRBJ1-4, with a tentative D call TRBD1 (5 bases). The CDR3 is 15 residues long. V dropped 0 bases and J dropped 8 bases, with 16 bases sitting between them. The germline V gene encodes CDR1 DFQATT and CDR2 SNEGSKA (reference sequence). The CDR3 DNA follows: TGCAGTGCTAGAGATGAAGGGACCCATCGGGAAAAACTGTTTTTT. It yields the protein CSARDEGTHREKLFF.

The rearrangement links TRBV7-6 to TRBJ2-7, with 9 bases that match TRBD1. Germline CDR1 reads SGHVS; CDR2 reads FNYEAQ. Trimming removed 8 bases from V and 1 base from J; junction bases left unmatched: 6. The CDR3 contains 14 residues. The CDR3 loop reads CASGLGTGSYEQYF. The CDR3 region has the DNA TGTGCCAGCGGACTAGGGACAGGGTCCTACGAGCAGTACTTC.

This clonotype came up a few times. The chain uses TRBV20-1 and TRBJ2-7; no clear D. The germline gives CDR1 DFQATT, CDR2 SNEGSKA (reference sequence). Trimming pared 1 base from V and 3 bases from J, leaving 16 bases between. The CDR3 totals 15 residues. CDR3 sequence: CSARGPRNPHYEQYF. CDR3 DNA sequence: TGCAGTGCTAGAGGGCCCCGGAATCCCCACTACGAGCAGTACTTC.

This clonotype was seen repeatedly, ten times or more. The chain links TRBV11-2 to TRBJ2-5; either TRBD1 or TRBD2 may supply D (5 bases each). This CDR3 contains 19 residues. Germline CDR1 is SGHAT and CDR2 is FQNNGV. Trimming pared 6 bases from V and 2 bases from J, leaving 28 bases between. The CDR3 region is CASSPRRQQVGTMQETQYF. CDR3 coding DNA: TGTGCCAGCAGTCCTCGACGTCAGCAGGTGGGGACCATGCAAGAGACCCAGTACTTC.

This clonotype showed up many times. This chain joins TRBV12-3 or TRBV12-4 and TRBJ1-5; D is unresolved. Deletions cut 1 base from V and 6 bases from J, with 1 base between. CDR3 size: 11 residues. The CDR3 nucleotides read TGTGCCAGCAGTTTAGGTCAGCCCCAGCATTTT. Translated, it gives CASSLGQPQHF.

The V and J genes are TRBV20-1 and TRBJ2-2; D is uncertain. The CDR3 is 14 residues long. The V gene's germline CDR1 is DFQATT and CDR2 SNEGSKA (reference sequence). V lost 6 bases and J lost 2, with 13 bases in between. The CDR3 spells CSAIHSYNTGELFF. CDR3 sequence (DNA): TGCAGTGCGATTCATTCCTACAACACCGGGGAGCTGTTTTTT.

This clonotype was counted between two and nine times. V gene TRBV4-3 combines with J gene TRBJ1-2; unclear D gene. The V end lost 0 bases, the J end lost 5 bases, and 16 bases lay between the germline ends. CDR1 and CDR2 from the germline V gene are LGHNA and YSLEER. The CDR3 loop spans 16 amino acids. CDR3 coding DNA: TGCGCCAGCAGCCAAGATAAGGGAACCACTGAATATGGCTACACCTTC. It translates to CASSQDKGTTEYGYTF.

V and J are TRBV7-2 and TRBJ2-7; 11 nucleotides match TRBD2. Germline V lookup: CDR1 SGHTA, CDR2 FQGNSA. The CDR3 totals 15 residues. J was trimmed by 2 bases and V by 4 bases; bases with no gene match: 4. CDR3 sequence reads: CASSSPLAGAYEQYF. The CDR3 nucleotides read TGTGCCAGCAGCTCTCCACTAGCGGGAGCCTACGAGCAGTACTTC.